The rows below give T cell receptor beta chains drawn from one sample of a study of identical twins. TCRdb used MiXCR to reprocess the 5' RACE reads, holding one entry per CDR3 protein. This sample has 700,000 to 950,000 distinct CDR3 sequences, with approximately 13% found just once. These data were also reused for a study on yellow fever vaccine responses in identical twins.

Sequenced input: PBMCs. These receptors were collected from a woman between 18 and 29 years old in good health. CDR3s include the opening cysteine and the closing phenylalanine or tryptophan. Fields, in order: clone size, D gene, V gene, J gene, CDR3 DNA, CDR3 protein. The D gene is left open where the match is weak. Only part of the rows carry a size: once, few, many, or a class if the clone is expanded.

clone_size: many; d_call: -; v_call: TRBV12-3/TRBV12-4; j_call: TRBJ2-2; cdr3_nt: TGTGCCAGCACCGGCCCGTCGGGGACCGGGGAGCTGTTTTTT; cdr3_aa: CASTGPSGTGELFF
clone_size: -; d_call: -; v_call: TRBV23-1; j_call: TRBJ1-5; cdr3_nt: TGCGCCAGCAGTCCCTCGGACTATAATCAGCCCCAGCATTTT; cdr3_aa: CASSPSDYNQPQHF
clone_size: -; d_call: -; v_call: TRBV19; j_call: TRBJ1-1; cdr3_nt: TGTGCCAGTAGTATAATGGGAACTCTGAACACTGAAGCTTTCTTT; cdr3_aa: CASSIMGTLNTEAFF
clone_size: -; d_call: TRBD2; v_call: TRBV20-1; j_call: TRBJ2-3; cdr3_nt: TGCAGTGCTGGCAACGGGGGGGGCGCGGATACGCAGTATTTT; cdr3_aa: CSAGNGGGADTQYF
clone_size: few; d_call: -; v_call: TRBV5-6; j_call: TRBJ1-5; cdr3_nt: TGTGCCAGCAGCCGAGAAAACAATCAGCCCCAGCATTTT; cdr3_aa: CASSRENNQPQHF
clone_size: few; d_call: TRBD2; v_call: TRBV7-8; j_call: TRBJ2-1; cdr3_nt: TGTGCCAGCACCGAACTAGCGGGAGTTTCAAGTGAGCAGTTCTTC; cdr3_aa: CASTELAGVSSEQFF
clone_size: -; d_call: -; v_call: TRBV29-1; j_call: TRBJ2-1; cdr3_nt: TGCAGCGTGCGCAGCTCCTACAATGAGCAGTTCTTC; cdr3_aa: CSVRSSYNEQFF
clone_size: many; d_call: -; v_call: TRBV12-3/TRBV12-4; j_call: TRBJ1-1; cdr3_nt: TGTGCCAGCGCACAGGGCCTGAACACTGAAGCTTTCTTT; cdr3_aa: CASAQGLNTEAFF
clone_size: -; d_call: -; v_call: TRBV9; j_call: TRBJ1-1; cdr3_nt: TGTGCCAGCAGCGCTATGACGGGAGCGAACACTGAAGCTTTCTTT; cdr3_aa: CASSAMTGANTEAFF
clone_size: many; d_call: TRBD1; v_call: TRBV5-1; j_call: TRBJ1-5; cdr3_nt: TGCGCCAGCAGCTTGGGCCAGGGGGTAGATCAGCCCCAGCATTTT; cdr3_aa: CASSLGQGVDQPQHF
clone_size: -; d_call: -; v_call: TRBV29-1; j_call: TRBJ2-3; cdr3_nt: TGCAGCGCCTCGGCGGGAACCACAGATACGCAGTATTTT; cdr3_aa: CSASAGTTDTQYF
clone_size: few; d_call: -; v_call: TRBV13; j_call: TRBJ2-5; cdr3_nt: TGTGCCAGCAGCTCTCTTGGTTGGGGGAACACCCAAGAGACCCAGTACTTC; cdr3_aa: CASSSLGWGNTQETQYF
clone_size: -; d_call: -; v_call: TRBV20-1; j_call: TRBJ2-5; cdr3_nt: TGCAGTGCTAATAACCGGGACAACCAAGAGACCCAGTACTTC; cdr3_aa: CSANNRDNQETQYF
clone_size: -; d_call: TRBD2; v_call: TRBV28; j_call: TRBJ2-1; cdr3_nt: TGTGCCAGCAGACCGACTAGCGGGCACTACAATGAGCAGTTCTTC; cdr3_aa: CASRPTSGHYNEQFF
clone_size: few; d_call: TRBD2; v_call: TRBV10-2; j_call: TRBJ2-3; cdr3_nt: TGCGCCAGCACCCGGTCCCCTAGCGGGGGAACAGATACGCAGTATTTT; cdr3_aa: CASTRSPSGGTDTQYF
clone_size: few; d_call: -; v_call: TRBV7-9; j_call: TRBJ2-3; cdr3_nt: TGTGCCAGCAGCTTGACTGCCCCCTTCGGGAGCACAGATACGCAGTATTTT; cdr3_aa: CASSLTAPFGSTDTQYF
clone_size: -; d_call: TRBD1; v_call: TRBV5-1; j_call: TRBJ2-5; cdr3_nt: TGCGCCAGCAGCCGAATAACAGGGGCGGGAGAGACCCAGTACTTC; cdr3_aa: CASSRITGAGETQYF
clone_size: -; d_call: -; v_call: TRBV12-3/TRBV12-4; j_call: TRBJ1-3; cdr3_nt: TGTGCCAGCAGTTTTTCCCGGGGCCGTGACACCATATATTTT; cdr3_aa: CASSFSRGRDTIYF
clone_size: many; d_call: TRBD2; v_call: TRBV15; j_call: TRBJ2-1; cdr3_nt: TGTGCCACCAGAAATAGCGGGACTGGGAATGAGCAGTTCTTC; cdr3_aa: CATRNSGTGNEQFF
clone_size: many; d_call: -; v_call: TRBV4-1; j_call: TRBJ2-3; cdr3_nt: TGCGCCAGCAGCCAAGAAAGGGAGGACTCACTACACACAGATACGCAGTATTTT; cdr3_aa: CASSQEREDSLHTDTQYF
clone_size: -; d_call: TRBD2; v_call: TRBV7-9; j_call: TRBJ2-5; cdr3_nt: TGTGCCAGCAGCTTAGGTTCTAGCGGGAGGTTGGAGACCCAGTACTTC; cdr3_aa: CASSLGSSGRLETQYF
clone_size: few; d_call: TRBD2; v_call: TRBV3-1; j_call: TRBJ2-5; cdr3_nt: TGTGCCAGCAGCCAAGCAAGGCTAGCGGGGGGGCGACAAGAGACCCAGTACTTC; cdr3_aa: CASSQARLAGGRQETQYF
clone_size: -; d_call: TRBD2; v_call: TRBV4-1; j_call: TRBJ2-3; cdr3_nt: TGCGCCAGCAGCCAAGATCGGGGGGGCTTTACAACAGATACGCAGTATTTT; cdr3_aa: CASSQDRGGFTTDTQYF
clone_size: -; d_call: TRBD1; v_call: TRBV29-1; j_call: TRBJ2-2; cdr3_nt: TGCAGCGTTGGTCGGACAGGGGAAGCCGGGGAGCTGTTTTTT; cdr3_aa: CSVGRTGEAGELFF
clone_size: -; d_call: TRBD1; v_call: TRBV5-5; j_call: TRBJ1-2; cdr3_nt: TGTGCCAGCAGCCCAACCGGGACAGGGGGCGGATATGGCTACACCTTC; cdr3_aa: CASSPTGTGGGYGYTF
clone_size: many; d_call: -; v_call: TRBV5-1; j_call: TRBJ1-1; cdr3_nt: TGCGCCAGCAGCTTGGTGTCGGAGTTGAACACTGAAGCTTTCTTT; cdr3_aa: CASSLVSELNTEAFF
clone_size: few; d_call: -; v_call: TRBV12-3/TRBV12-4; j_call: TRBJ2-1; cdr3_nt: TGTGCCAGCAGTGGGCTAGCCTCCTACAATGAGCAGTTCTTC; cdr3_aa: CASSGLASYNEQFF
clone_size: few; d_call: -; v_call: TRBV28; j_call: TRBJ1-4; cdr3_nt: TGTGCCAGCAGTTCCCCCGCCTTGTTATCAACTAATGAAAAACTGTTTTTT; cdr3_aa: CASSSPALLSTNEKLFF
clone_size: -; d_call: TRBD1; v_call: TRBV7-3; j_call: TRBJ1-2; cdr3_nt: TGTGCCAGCGCCCTAGGACAGGGAGCTAACTATGGCTACACCTTC; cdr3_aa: CASALGQGANYGYTF
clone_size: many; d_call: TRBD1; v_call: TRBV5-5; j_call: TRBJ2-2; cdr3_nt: TGTGCCAGCAGCTTGGCCGCCGGGACAGGGAGTACCGGGGAGCTGTTTTTT; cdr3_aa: CASSLAAGTGSTGELFF
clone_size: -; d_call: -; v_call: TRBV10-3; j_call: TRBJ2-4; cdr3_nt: TGTGCCATCAGTGAGTCGAGCCCCAGGGCCAAAAACATTCAGTACTTC; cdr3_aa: CAISESSPRAKNIQYF
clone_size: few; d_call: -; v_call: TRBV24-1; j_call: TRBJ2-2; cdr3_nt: TGTGCCACCCCAGAGCGACAGGACTCCACCGGGGAGCTGTTTTTT; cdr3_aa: CATPERQDSTGELFF
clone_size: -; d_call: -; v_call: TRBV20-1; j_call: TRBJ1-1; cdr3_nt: TGCAGTGCTAGAAGGGACACCTCCACTGAAGCTTTCTTT; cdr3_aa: CSARRDTSTEAFF
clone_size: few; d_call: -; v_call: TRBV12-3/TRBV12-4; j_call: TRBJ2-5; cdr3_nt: TGTGCCAGCAGTTTTTTCGGGCCCACAGAGACCCAGTACTTC; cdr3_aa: CASSFFGPTETQYF
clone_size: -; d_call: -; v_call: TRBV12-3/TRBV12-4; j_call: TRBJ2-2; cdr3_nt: TGTGCCAGCAGGGACGAAAAAAACACCGGGGAGCTGTTTTTT; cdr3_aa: CASRDEKNTGELFF
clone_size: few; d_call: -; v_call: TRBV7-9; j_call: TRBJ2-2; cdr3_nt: TGTGCCAGCAGCTTAGGGATTAGCCCCGGGGAGCTGTTTTTT; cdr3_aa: CASSLGISPGELFF
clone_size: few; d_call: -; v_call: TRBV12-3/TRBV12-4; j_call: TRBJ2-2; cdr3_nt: TGTGCCAGCACCCTGGGAGGAGTGAACACCGGGGAGCTGTTTTTT; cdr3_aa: CASTLGGVNTGELFF
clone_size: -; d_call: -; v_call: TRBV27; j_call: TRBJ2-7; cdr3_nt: TGTGCCAGCAGTTTCGGGACGGCCTTCTACGAGCAGTACTTC; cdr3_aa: CASSFGTAFYEQYF
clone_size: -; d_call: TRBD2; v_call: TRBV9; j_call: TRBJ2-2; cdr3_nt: TGTGCCAGCAGCGTCGACACCGGGACTAGCGGTTCCACCGGGGAGCTGTTTTTT; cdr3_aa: CASSVDTGTSGSTGELFF